This T cell receptor (beta chain) was retrieved from a study of kidney transplant recipient with SARS-CoV-2 infection. TCRdb re-called the reads through MiXCR, storing one row per CDR3 protein. The repertoire includes 200,000 to 300,000 distinct CDR3 sequences, about 28% of them detected once, and about 7% sits in the top ten. This CDR3 is built from 16 residues. V shed 7 bases and J shed 4 bases, with 23 bases lying between them. The germline V gene has CDR1 SGDLS and CDR2 YYNGEE. The sequences come from a blood sample, collected at baseline and on day 111 from a kidney transplant recipient. This clonotype was obtained from a male patient aged 25 to 39 who had COVID-19 and was a kidney transplant recipient. Some of these T cells may belong to the graft donor. V is TRBV9 and J is TRBJ1-2; D is undetermined. The CDR3 protein is CASEDQYSRKTYGYTF. The CDR3 DNA reads as TGTGCCAGCGAGGATCAGTACTCAAGAAAGACCTATGGCTACACCTTC. Based on the CDR3 plus reference TRBV9 and TRBJ1-2, the full variable domain is DSGVTQTPKHLITATGQRVTLRCSPRSGDLSVYWYQQSLDQGLQFLIQYYNGEERAKGNILERFSAQQFPDLHSELNLSSLELGDSALYFCASEDQYSRKTYGYTFGSGTRLTVV.